This TCR beta chain was sequenced during a study of T cells in Graves' hyperthyroidism and ophthalmopathy. V lost 3 bases to trimming and J lost 5 bases, with 11 bases between them. Germline values: CDR1 SGHDN, CDR2 FVKESK. There are 15 residues in the CDR3. TCR beta CDR3 region amplification was performed from RNA transcripts. TCR CDR3 regions were first amplified by RT-PCR with HTBI primers. Each CDR3 protein gets one entry after TCRdb re-called the multiplex PCR reads with MiXCR. The sample contains about 700,000 distinct CDR3 sequences, just under 45% of which appear only once. The study left out patients who had uncontrolled infection, other autoimmune disease, pregnancy or lactation. Details on this clonotype: Its specificity is not known. It may be a read error: a sequence one base away is much more abundant. The CDR3 carries no conserved terminal phenylalanine or tryptophan, so it likely arises from a read error.

The study, taken as a whole, reports: Blood also contained most expanded thyroid clonotypes above 0.001.

The gene calls are TRBV14 and TRBJ1-6; D might be TRBD1 (5 bases). The sequence was collected from an adult man with Graves' disease, either hyperthyroidism or ophthalmopathy (not recorded which). The sequenced material came from peripheral blood or thyroid tissue (not recorded which). DNA of the CDR3: TGTGCCAGCAGCCAGCTCGGGACCCATAATTCACCCCTCCACGTT. This translates into CASSQLGTHNSPLHV.